The 30 T cell receptor beta chains below were found in one sample sequenced in a study. MiXCR, applied by TCRdb to the RT-PCR reads, yields one record per CDR3 protein. Seen here are fewer than 800,000 distinct CDR3 sequences, 14% observed once, and the top ten hold roughly 4%. Source material: memory CD4+ T cells from blood. These receptors originate from a female donor in good health, serving as a healthy control.

Ten or more counts support this clonotype. The chain recombines TRBV24-1 with TRBJ2-3; D is tentatively TRBD1 or TRBD2 (5 bases each). The V gene's germline CDR1 is KGHDR and CDR2 SFDVKD. This CDR3 spans 14 amino acids. Trimming shortened V by 5 bases and J by 6 bases, and 14 bases separated the two germline ends. This CDR3 reads CATSGWGSSDTQYF. CDR3 bases: TGTGCCACCAGTGGATGGGGGAGTAGTGATACGCAGTATTTT.

The rearrangement uses TRBV28 and TRBJ1-1; D gene ambiguous. V lost 8 bases and J lost 8, with 18 bases in between. The germline V gene encodes CDR1 MDHEN and CDR2 SYDVKM. The CDR3 runs 13 residues. CDR3: CASYHRSMLEAFF. CDR3 in DNA: TGTGCCAGCTATCATCGAAGTATGTTAGAAGCTTTCTTT.

This clonotype was seen a few times. The chain carries TRBV20-1 and TRBJ2-5; 7 nucleotides align to TRBD1. The CDR3 is 16 amino acids. The germline gives CDR1 DFQATT, CDR2 SNEGSKA (reference sequence). The V and J ends lost 0 bases and 5 bases, in that order; junction bases with no gene match: 12. The CDR3 loop is CSAREPDRSVWETQYF. The CDR3 DNA is TGCAGTGCTAGAGAACCGGACAGGAGCGTGTGGGAGACCCAGTACTTC.

The J gene is TRBJ1-6, the V gene TRBV12-3 or TRBV12-4; D not certain. The CDR3 runs to 14 residues. With 1 base removed from V and 10 bases from J, the gap between germline ends came to 11 bases. The CDR3 DNA follows: TGTGCCAGCAGTTTAGGAGGGAATGGATCACCCCTCCACTTT. Translating it yields CASSLGGNGSPLHF.

This clonotype was picked up a small number of times. Here the CDR3 DNA reads TGTGCCAGCAGCTCAGGAGGATGGGGCCTTTCCTACGAGCAGTACTTC. Encoded protein: CASSSGGWGLSYEQYF. This rearrangement joins TRBV7-6 to TRBJ2-7; D tentatively reads TRBD1 or TRBD2 (5 bases each). Germline V gives CDR1 SGHVS, CDR2 FNYEAQ. The CDR3 runs 16 residues. The V and J ends lost 4 bases and 1 base respectively, with 17 bases between them.

This clonotype has more than one count but fewer than ten. The chain combines TRBV9 with TRBJ2-3; D unclear. This CDR3 spans 11 amino acids. The V end was cut by 0 bases, the J end by 12 bases, with 8 bases between. The germline V gene has CDR1 SGDLS and CDR2 YYNGEE. The CDR3 loop reads CASSVENFQYF. CDR3 DNA: TGTGCCAGCAGCGTAGAGAACTTCCAGTATTTT.

This clonotype was detected many times. The chain carries TRBV5-5 and TRBJ2-3; 7 bases agree with TRBD1. Trimming at V came to 2 bases and at J to 4 bases, leaving 7 bases not matched to a gene. Germline CDR1 SGHKS, CDR2 YYEKEE (reference sequence). The CDR3 extends over 15 amino acids. CDR3 in amino acids: CASSLYDREPDTQYF. The DNA of the CDR3 is TGTGCCAGCAGCTTATACGACAGGGAACCAGATACGCAGTATTTT.

Remarks on this clonotype: The junction departs from germline at one end; a sequencing error may be responsible. The rearrangement uses TRBV2 and TRBJ1-2; D is ambiguous. The CDR3 is 13 amino acids. CDR1 is SNHLY, CDR2 FYNNEI, per germline. DNA of the CDR3: TGTCCCAGCAGTGTTCTGGGTGGCTATGGCTACACCTTC. Amino acid sequence: CPSSVLGGYGYTF. Based on the CDR3 plus reference TRBV2 and TRBJ1-2, the full variable domain is EPEVTQTPSHQVTQMGQEVILRCVPISNHLYFYWYRQILGQKVEFLVSFYNNEISEKSEIFDDQFSVERPDGSNFTLKIRSTKLEDSAMYFCPSSVLGGYGYTFGSGTRLTVV.

This clonotype occurred a few times. This rearrangement joins TRBV20-1 to TRBJ2-7; 9 nucleotides match TRBD2. Trimming removed 6 bases from V and 6 bases from J; junction bases left unmatched: 15. Germline lookup yields CDR1 DFQATT and CDR2 SNEGSKA (reference sequence). The CDR3 runs 15 residues. CDR3 DNA sequence: TGCAGTGCGGCCAGCGGGGCGGGAGGGGAGTTCGAGCAGTACTTC. It codes for CSAASGAGGEFEQYF.

This clonotype was seen many times. The chain joins TRBV9 to TRBJ2-3; D may correspond to TRBD1 or TRBD2 (5 bases each). Germline V gives CDR1 SGDLS, CDR2 YYNGEE. Trimming shortened V by 4 bases and J by 4 bases, and 16 bases separated the two germline ends. This CDR3 contains 15 residues. The chain's CDR3 is CASSPMGVTADTQYF. CDR3 bases: TGTGCCAGCAGCCCGATGGGGGTCACCGCAGATACGCAGTATTTT. Full variable domain (remainder filled in from reference TRBV9 and TRBJ2-3): DSGVTQTPKHLITATGQRVTLRCSPRSGDLSVYWYQQSLDQGLQFLIQYYNGEERAKGNILERFSAQQFPDLHSELNLSSLELGDSALYFCASSPMGVTADTQYFGPGTRLTVL.

This clonotype occurred a few times. This chain links TRBV6-1 with TRBJ2-3; 7 nucleotides align to TRBD2. This CDR3 comprises 13 residues. Germline lookup yields CDR1 MNHNS and CDR2 SASEGT. The junction had 3 bases not matched to a gene; V was cut back by 7 bases and J by 2 bases. The CDR3 protein is CASTGTTTDTQYF. In nucleotides, the CDR3 is TGTGCCAGCACCGGGACTACCACAGATACGCAGTATTTT.

This chain connects TRBV18 to TRBJ2-3; weak D call: TRBD1 (6 bases). This CDR3 has 16 residues. CDR1 KGHSH and CDR2 LQKENI come from the germline V gene. V was trimmed by 0 bases and J by 2 bases, leaving 12 bases between them. As DNA, the CDR3 is TGTGCCAGCTCACCACCGGCAGGGGTTCTCACAGATACGCAGTATTTT. It is translated as CASSPPAGVLTDTQYF.

The CDR3 is CASRPIRPEHTDTQYF. CDR3 bases: TGTGCCAGCAGGCCAATCAGACCAGAACACACAGATACGCAGTATTTT. The gene calls are TRBV7-8 and TRBJ2-3, with D uncertain. Germline CDR1 and CDR2: SGHVS and FQNEAQ. The CDR3 extends over 16 amino acids. V dropped 6 bases and J dropped 2 bases, with 18 bases sitting between them.

This clonotype has more than one count but fewer than ten. V is TRBV6-2 or TRBV6-3 and J is TRBJ2-5, with D perhaps TRBD1 (7 bases). CDR1 MNHEY and CDR2 SVGEGT come from the germline V gene. There are 16 residues in the CDR3. V was shortened by 5 bases and J by 4 bases, with 20 bases between the two germline ends. The CDR3 bases are TGTGCCAGCAGTCAAAGGGGGCGCGGGAAGAGAGAGACCCAGTACTTC. This gives the protein CASSQRGRGKRETQYF.

This clonotype was seen only a few times. The chain couples TRBV20-1 to TRBJ1-1, with 7 bases that match TRBD1. From germline, CDR1 is DFQATT and CDR2 SNEGSKA (reference sequence). The CDR3 has 13 residues. V shed 6 bases and J 3 bases; nucleotides not matched to a gene: 7. CDR3 bases: TGCAGTGCCACAACAGGGGTCGACACTGAAGCTTTCTTT. Translated, it gives CSATTGVDTEAFF.

The chain links TRBV4-2 to TRBJ2-2; D unresolved. The CDR3 length is 15 residues. From germline, CDR1 is LGHNA and CDR2 YNFKEQ. V was pared by 0 bases and J by 2 bases, with 7 bases between. The CDR3 DNA reads as TGTGCCAGCAGCCAAGATGGCAGAAACACCGGGGAGCTGTTTTTT. Translation: CASSQDGRNTGELFF.

This clonotype came up a few times. This rearrangement joins TRBV6-2 or TRBV6-3 to TRBJ1-1, with D perhaps TRBD1 (5 bases). CDR1 and CDR2 (germline): MNHEY, SVGEGT. V lost 10 bases and J 5 bases, leaving 17 bases between the germline ends. The CDR3 has 13 residues. CDR3 protein: CATTAGVGTEAFF. CDR3 nucleotide sequence: TGTGCCACCACAGCGGGGGTTGGGACTGAAGCTTTCTTT.

This clonotype was seen many times. J is TRBJ2-7 and V is TRBV10-3; TRBD2 might be the D (5 bases). This CDR3 contains 14 residues. The germline V gene has CDR1 ENHRY and CDR2 SYGVKD. Trimming left V 3 bases short and J 6 bases short, with 15 bases between. Here the CDR3 reads CAISDIREFGEQYF. DNA of the CDR3: TGTGCCATCAGTGATATAAGGGAGTTCGGCGAGCAGTACTTC.

This clonotype was detected many times. The chain recombines TRBV5-1 with TRBJ2-7, with D perhaps matching TRBD1 (6 bases). Trimming took off 4 bases at V and 0 bases at J, with 20 bases between the two ends. Germline assignment: CDR1 SGHRS and CDR2 YFSETQ. This CDR3 has 17 amino acids. CDR3: CASSVQTGGFSSYEQYF. The CDR3 bases are TGCGCCAGCAGCGTGCAGACAGGAGGTTTCTCCTCCTACGAGCAGTACTTC.

The chain employs TRBV10-3 and TRBJ1-2; D uncertain. The germline V gene has CDR1 ENHRY and CDR2 SYGVKD. V was cut by 7 bases and J by 11 bases, with 14 bases left in between. The CDR3 is made up of 11 amino acids. CDR3 nucleotide sequence: TGTGCCATCAAGGCGGACCTGGAGTACACCTTC. Translated: CAIKADLEYTF.

This clonotype was detected a few times. The genes are TRBV20-1 and TRBJ2-1; the match to TRBD1 covers 9 bases. The J segment lost 7 bases and the V segment lost 4 bases, leaving 11 bases of the junction unmatched. The CDR3 loop spans 15 amino acids. The V gene's germline CDR1 is DFQATT and CDR2 SNEGSKA (reference sequence). CDR3 protein: CSATLTGTGYNEQFF. DNA for the CDR3: TGCAGTGCTACCCTGACCGGGACAGGGTATAATGAGCAGTTCTTC.

With regard to this clonotype: The conserved closing phenylalanine or tryptophan is absent in this CDR3, likely reflecting a read error. CDR3: CASSFYGDFQPQHL. The CDR3, as DNA: TGTGCCAGCAGTTTTTACGGTGACTTTCAGCCCCAGCATCTT. The chain employs TRBV12-3 or TRBV12-4 and TRBJ1-5; D unresolved. V lost 3 bases, J lost 6 bases, and 12 bases lay in between. The CDR3 is made up of 14 amino acids.

The chain links TRBV7-8 to TRBJ2-3; D is perhaps TRBD2 (6 bases). This CDR3 is built from 15 residues. CDR1 and CDR2 (germline): SGHVS, FQNEAQ. V gave up 5 bases and J gave up 4 bases, with 16 bases separating them. The CDR3 loop is CASSPRTNGADTQYF. The CDR3 DNA sequence: TGTGCCAGCAGCCCTCGGACTAATGGCGCAGATACGCAGTATTTT. The entire variable domain, with the rest obtained from reference TRBV7-8 and TRBJ2-3, is as follows: GAGVSQSPRYKVAKRGQDVALRCDPISGHVSLFWYQQALGQGPEFLTYFQNEAQLDKSGLPSDRFFAERPEGSVSTLKIQRTQQEDSAVYLCASSPRTNGADTQYFGPGTRLTVL.

This clonotype was observed many times. The rearrangement uses TRBV6-5 and TRBJ2-2, with a possible D match to TRBD1 (6 bases). V was trimmed by 3 bases and J by 12 bases, leaving 26 bases between them. The CDR3 covers 17 residues. Germline V gives CDR1 MNHEY, CDR2 SVGAGI. The CDR3 here is CASSYDLWTAGLGQLFF. The DNA for the CDR3 is TGTGCCAGCAGTTATGATCTCTGGACAGCAGGATTAGGCCAGCTGTTTTTT.

This clonotype was detected ten times or more. This sequence joins TRBV7-2 and TRBJ2-7; D is perhaps TRBD1 (6 bases). V lost 4 bases to trimming and J lost 0 bases, with 10 bases between them. The CDR3 is made up of 14 amino acids. Germline CDR1 SGHTA, CDR2 FQGNSA. The CDR3 spells CASSSNRVSYEQYF. The CDR3 DNA reads as TGTGCCAGCAGCTCGAACAGGGTCTCCTACGAGCAGTACTTC.

This clonotype occurred many times. This chain uses TRBV6-2 or TRBV6-3 with TRBJ1-2; D possibly corresponds to TRBD1 (6 bases). CDR3 length equals 14 residues. CDR1 and CDR2 from the germline V gene are MNHEY and SVGEGT. V lost 2 bases and J lost 2, with 9 bases in between. The CDR3 protein is CASSYNRDNYGYTF. DNA for the CDR3: TGTGCCAGCAGTTACAACAGGGACAACTATGGCTACACCTTC.

This clonotype was counted a few times. This chain connects TRBV18 to TRBJ2-7; a weak D match, TRBD1 (7 bases). The CDR3 runs 15 residues. Germline loops: CDR1 KGHSH, CDR2 LQKENI. The germline V and J ends were trimmed by 0 bases and 3 bases, with 12 bases remaining between them. Written as DNA, the CDR3 is TGTGCCAGCTCACCACCGTCCAGGGGGGACTACGAGCAGTACTTC. Translated: CASSPPSRGDYEQYF.

This clonotype has just a few counts. V is TRBV9 and J is TRBJ1-2; TRBD1 agrees at 10 bases. CDR3 length: 15 residues. The V and J ends lost 3 bases and 5 bases, in that order; junction bases with no gene match: 7. Per germline, CDR1 SGDLS and CDR2 YYNGEE. CDR3 DNA sequence: TGTGCCAGCAGCGACCGGACAGGGGGAAGATATGGCTACACCTTC. This translates into CASSDRTGGRYGYTF.

This clonotype has only a few counts. The chain is built from TRBV5-1 and TRBJ1-2, with a possible D match to TRBD1 (5 bases). Trimming removed 4 bases from V and 1 base from J, with 11 bases in between. This CDR3 spans 14 amino acids. CDR1 is SGHRS, CDR2 YFSETQ, per germline. The CDR3 region has the DNA TGCGCCAGCAGCAGCGGGGACGGTAACTATGGCTACACCTTC. This sequence encodes CASSSGDGNYGYTF.

This clonotype has just a few counts. The chain employs TRBV6-1 and TRBJ1-1; D uncertain. The germline V and J ends were trimmed by 2 bases and 3 bases, with 10 bases remaining between them. The germline CDR1 and CDR2 sequences are MNHNS and SASEGT. CDR3 size: 14 residues. This chain's CDR3 is CASSELGRHTEAFF. DNA for the CDR3: TGTGCCAGCAGTGAACTAGGGAGGCACACTGAAGCTTTCTTT.